This entry lists 6 T cell receptor beta chains sequenced from one sample in a study of CD8+ T cells in alopecia areata. Reverse transcription of extracted RNA yielded cDNA, which provided the sequencing template. Assay: immunoSEQ multiplex PCR; the TCRdb copy retains only in-frame clones and omits some. This sample yields about 130,000 clones, of which around half are seen a single time; 15% to 20% belongs to the top ten. The treatment denotes: oral pan-JAK inhibitor, 5-10 mg twice daily. This specimen was CD8+ T cells sorted from blood, taken at week 4, from a patient treated with tofacitinib. Receptor source: a human donor with alopecia areata.

The rearrangement links TRBV7-9 to TRBJ2-5; D uncertain. CDR3 size: 12 residues. CDR1 is SEHNR and CDR2 is FQNEAQ in the germline V gene (reference sequence). V was shortened by 10 bases and J by 5 bases, with 14 bases between the two germline ends. For the CDR3, the DNA is TGTGCCACCATGGGGTCGCGGGAGACCCAGTACTTC. Its protein is CATMGSRETQYF.

This clone was recorded a few times. The CDR3 region is CASSVGGAPYEQYF. DNA of the CDR3: TGTGCCAGCAGCGTAGGTGGGGCACCCTACGAGCAGTACTTC. The rearrangement joins TRBV9 to TRBJ2-7; D might be TRBD1 (5 bases). V lost 0 bases, J lost 2 bases, and 9 bases lay in between. Germline-derived CDR1 and CDR2 are SGDLS and YYNGEE. CDR3 length equals 14 residues.

This chain connects TRBV5-4 to TRBJ2-2; D gene uncertain. The length of the CDR3 is 14 residues. Trimming shortened V by 4 bases and J by 6 bases, and 13 bases separated the two germline ends. Germline assignment: CDR1 SGHNT and CDR2 YYREEE (reference sequence). The chain's CDR3 is CASSGSARAGELFF. DNA for the CDR3: TGTGCCAGCAGCGGGTCCGCCCGGGCCGGGGAGCTGTTTTTT.

The rearrangement uses TRBV30 and TRBJ2-1; D not certain. Germline loops: CDR1 GTSNPN, CDR2 SVGIG (reference sequence). CDR3 length: 13 residues. V lost 0 bases, J lost 4 bases, and 7 bases lay in between. The CDR3 is CAWSVYGYNEQFF. The CDR3 DNA reads TGTGCCTGGAGTGTATATGGTTACAATGAGCAGTTCTTC.

The chain links TRBV29-1 to TRBJ2-1; D may be TRBD1 or TRBD2 (5 bases each). Germline CDR1 is SQVTM and CDR2 is ANQGSEA. This CDR3 contains 14 residues. The V and J ends lost 3 bases and 3 bases respectively, with 12 bases between them. CDR3 loop: CSVDGDGNYNEQFF. The CDR3 coding sequence is TGCAGCGTTGACGGGGACGGTAACTACAATGAGCAGTTCTTC.

This chain uses TRBV29-1 with TRBJ1-2, with no clear D. Per germline, CDR1 SQVTM and CDR2 ANQGSEA. The CDR3 loop spans 11 amino acids. The germline V and J ends were trimmed by 3 bases and 6 bases, with 8 bases remaining between them. CDR3 DNA: TGCAGCGTTGACATGGTGGATGGCTACACCTTC. Translation gives CSVDMVDGYTF.